The 10 T cell receptor beta chains in this list originate from one sample, sequenced in a study of blood T cell repertoires in COVID-19. TCRdb's copy holds only in-frame clones and misses some; the assay was immunoSEQ multiplex PCR. The sample has about 330,000 clones; around 90% are singletons. The sample was PBMCs or T cells enriched from blood (not recorded which). These receptors were taken from a man younger than 40 who had recovered from COVID-19.

This rearrangement joins TRBV11-2 to TRBJ2-7, with 8 bases aligning to TRBD1. Germline V gene lookup returns CDR1 SGHAT and CDR2 FQNNGV. The CDR3 is 16 amino acids. V trimming: 4 bases; J trimming: 1 base; junction bases outside the gene matches: 9. CDR3 residues: CASSSPRGQVSYEQYF. CDR3 DNA sequence: TGTGCCAGCAGCTCCCCTCGGGGACAGGTGTCCTACGAGCAGTACTTC.

This clone was detected once. The chain links TRBV13 to TRBJ2-7, with 10 positions matching TRBD1. V lost 5 bases, J lost 1 base, and 14 bases stayed unmatched. This CDR3 comprises 18 residues. Germline loops: CDR1 PRHDT, CDR2 FYEKMQ (reference sequence). CDR3 sequence reads: CASSPRQGARSKSYEQYF. Written as DNA, the CDR3 is TGTGCCAGCAGCCCAAGACAGGGGGCCCGATCTAAATCCTACGAGCAGTACTTC.

V is TRBV18 and J is TRBJ2-2; possibly TRBD1 for D (6 bases). The CDR3 spans 16 residues. Per germline, CDR1 KGHSH and CDR2 LQKENI. The V end lost 0 bases, the J end lost 2 bases, and 10 bases lay between the germline ends. CDR3 nucleotide sequence: TGTGCCAGCTCACCACCCAGGGGCCCTAACACCGGGGAGCTGTTTTTT. Its protein is CASSPPRGPNTGELFF.

The chain uses TRBV19 and TRBJ1-5; 10 nucleotides match TRBD1. CDR1 is LNHDA and CDR2 is SQIVND in the germline V gene (reference sequence). V trimming: 0 bases; J trimming: 2 bases; junction bases outside the gene matches: 4. The CDR3 spans 17 residues. CDR3 protein: CASSIDRGQGRNQPQHF. The CDR3 DNA follows: TGTGCCAGTAGTATAGATCGGGGACAGGGGCGCAATCAGCCCCAGCATTTT.

As for this clone: This sample also contains other DNA sequences that code for the same CDR3. The rearrangement joins TRBV5-1 to TRBJ1-1; perhaps TRBD1 as D (6 bases). Per the germline V gene, CDR1 is SGHRS and CDR2 is YFSETQ. Trimming shortened V by 0 bases and J by 0 bases, and 9 bases separated the two germline ends. This CDR3 contains 15 residues. CDR3 sequence (DNA): TGCGCCAGCAGCTTGGGGACAGTCATGAACACTGAAGCTTTCTTT. Translation: CASSLGTVMNTEAFF.

This clone was detected once. This chain joins TRBV6-5 and TRBJ1-6; D gene ambiguous. Germline-derived CDR1 and CDR2 are MNHEY and SVGAGI. This CDR3 contains 15 residues. V was shortened by 7 bases and J by 6 bases, with 16 bases between the two germline ends. The CDR3 sequence is CASTPNGESNSPLHF. DNA of the CDR3: TGTGCCAGCACCCCTAACGGGGAGAGTAATTCACCCCTCCACTTT.

The chain links TRBV19 to TRBJ1-1; 8 bases map to TRBD1. CDR3 length: 16 residues. V lost 7 bases, J lost 3 bases, and 13 bases stayed unmatched. CDR1 is LNHDA, CDR2 SQIVND, per germline (reference sequence). In DNA form, the CDR3 reads TGTGCCAGTACTCAGGGGGCGGACAGGGTGGACACTGAAGCTTTCTTT. It yields the protein CASTQGADRVDTEAFF.

The chain links TRBV2 to TRBJ1-1; TRBD1 matches at 9 bases. The germline V gene encodes CDR1 SNHLY and CDR2 FYNNEI. The CDR3 spans 14 residues. The J segment lost 1 base and the V segment lost 6 bases, leaving 3 bases of the junction unmatched. CDR3 loop: CASRGQGSNTEAFF. The CDR3 DNA sequence: TGTGCCAGCAGGGGACAGGGATCGAACACTGAAGCTTTCTTT. The variable domain in full, completed from reference TRBV2 and TRBJ1-1, reads EPEVTQTPSHQVTQMGQEVILRCVPISNHLYFYWYRQILGQKVEFLVSFYNNEISEKSEIFDDQFSVERPDGSNFTLKIRSTKLEDSAMYFCASRGQGSNTEAFFGQGTRLTVV.

The rearrangement links TRBV6-1 to TRBJ1-2, with TRBD1 identical over 7 bases. V shed 2 bases, J shed 3 bases, and the junction held 3 bases outside the gene matches. Germline V gene lookup returns CDR1 MNHNS and CDR2 SASEGT. There are 14 residues in the CDR3. The CDR3 sequence: CASSEPGQYYGYTF. The CDR3 DNA reads TGTGCCAGCAGTGAACCGGGACAGTACTATGGCTACACCTTC.

CDR3 sequence reads: CASTLAGSRSYNSPLHF. CDR3 nucleotide sequence: TGTGCCAGCACTCTAGCGGGGTCTAGATCCTATAATTCACCCCTCCACTTT. The gene calls are TRBV11-2 and TRBJ1-6; D uncertain. CDR1 is SGHAT and CDR2 is FQNNGV in the germline V gene. The CDR3 runs 17 residues. V lost 7 bases and J lost 1, with 17 bases in between.